Here is one T cell receptor beta chain with its context. Its matching antigen is unknown. Trimming shortened V by 3 bases and J by 1 base, and 15 bases separated the two germline ends. In germline, CDR1 is LNHDA, CDR2 SQIVND (reference sequence). The length of the CDR3 is 17 residues. 5'RACE, which relied on constant-segment primers, yielded TCR alpha and TCR beta cDNA libraries carrying sample barcodes and UMIs. Using its own MiXCR run on the 5' RACE reads, TCRdb lists one record per CDR3 protein. Here the sample spans 550,000 to 700,000 distinct CDR3 sequences, around a sixth being singletons. These data come from a study of T-cell memory formation after mild COVID-19. Points from the study as a whole: Balance between CD4 and CD8 was seen in clones contracting day 15 to 85, and a CD4+ lean was seen in later expanders. Day 37-peaking second-wave clones had unconfirmed SARS-CoV-2 specificity. The main location of contracting CD4+ clones was CM and EM, and that of contracting CD8+ clones was EMRA.

The sequence was collected from an adult woman who had mild COVID-19 (a few samples of this study predate the infection). Cell type and time point are not known. The sequenced sample was PBMCs or a T cell subset sorted from them (not recorded which). The chain has TRBV19 and TRBJ2-2; a possible D gene is TRBD2 (5 bases). The CDR3 DNA sequence: TGTGCCAGTAGTATGCAGCGGCGACGAAAGAACACCGGGGAGCTGTTTTTT. This gives the protein CASSMQRRRKNTGELFF.